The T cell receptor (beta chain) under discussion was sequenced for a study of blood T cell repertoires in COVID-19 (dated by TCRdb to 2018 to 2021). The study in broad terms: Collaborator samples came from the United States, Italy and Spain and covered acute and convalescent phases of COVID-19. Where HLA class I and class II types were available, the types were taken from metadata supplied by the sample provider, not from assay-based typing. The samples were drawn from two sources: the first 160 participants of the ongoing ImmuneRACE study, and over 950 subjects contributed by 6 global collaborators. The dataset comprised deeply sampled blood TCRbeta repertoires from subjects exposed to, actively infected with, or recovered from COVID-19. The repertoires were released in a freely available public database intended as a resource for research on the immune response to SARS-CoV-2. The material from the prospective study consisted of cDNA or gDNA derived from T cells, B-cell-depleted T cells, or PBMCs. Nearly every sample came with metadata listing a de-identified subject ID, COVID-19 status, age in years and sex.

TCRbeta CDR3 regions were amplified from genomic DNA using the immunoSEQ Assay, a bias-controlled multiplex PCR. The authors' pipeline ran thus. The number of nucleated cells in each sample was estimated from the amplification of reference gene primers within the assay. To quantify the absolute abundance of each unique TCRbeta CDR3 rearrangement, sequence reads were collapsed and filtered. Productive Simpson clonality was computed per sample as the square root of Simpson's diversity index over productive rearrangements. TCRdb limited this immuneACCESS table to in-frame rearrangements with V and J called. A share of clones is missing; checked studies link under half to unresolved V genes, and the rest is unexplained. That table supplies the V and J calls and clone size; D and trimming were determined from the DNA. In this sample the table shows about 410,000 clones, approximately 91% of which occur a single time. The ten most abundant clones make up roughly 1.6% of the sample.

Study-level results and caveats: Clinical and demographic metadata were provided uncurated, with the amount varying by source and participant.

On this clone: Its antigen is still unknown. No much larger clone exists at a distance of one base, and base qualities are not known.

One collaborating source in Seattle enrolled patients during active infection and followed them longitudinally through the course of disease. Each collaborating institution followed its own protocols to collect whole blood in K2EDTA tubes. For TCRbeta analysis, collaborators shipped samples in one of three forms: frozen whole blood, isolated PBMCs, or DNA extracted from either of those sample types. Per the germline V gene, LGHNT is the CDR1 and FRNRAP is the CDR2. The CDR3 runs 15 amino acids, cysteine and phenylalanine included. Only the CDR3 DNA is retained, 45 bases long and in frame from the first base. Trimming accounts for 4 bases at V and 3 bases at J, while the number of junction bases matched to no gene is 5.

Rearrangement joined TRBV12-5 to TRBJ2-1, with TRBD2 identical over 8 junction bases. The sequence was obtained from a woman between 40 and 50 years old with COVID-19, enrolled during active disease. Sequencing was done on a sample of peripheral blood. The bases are TGTGCTAGTGGTTCCGGACTAGCTGACTACAATGAGCAGTTCTTC. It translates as CASGSGLADYNEQFF.